Presented here are 9 T cell receptor beta chains from one specimen sequenced in a study of T cell repertoires in cytomegalovirus infection. No cognate antigen is known for these TCRs. TCRdb reprocessed the reads with MiXCR, giving one entry per CDR3 protein. The data show around 100,000 distinct CDR3 sequences, with 10% seen just once and around 33% held by the top ten. The material sequenced was PBMCs, sequenced either directly or after in vitro stimulation (not recorded which). The source of these receptors is a human donor in good health (CMV status not recorded). Some clones in this sample may be carry-over from other donors' samples.

This clonotype was seen many times. The chain employs TRBV7-2 and TRBJ1-4, with D unclear. The germline V gene encodes CDR1 SGHTA and CDR2 FQGNSA. This CDR3 has 16 amino acids. V lost 2 bases and J lost 2, with 12 bases in between. The CDR3 loop reads CASSLTGRLTNEKLFF. The CDR3 nucleotides are TGTGCCAGCAGCTTAACCGGACGGTTGACTAATGAAAAACTGTTTTTT.

There are many counts of this clonotype. The chain couples TRBV7-2 to TRBJ2-3, with D unresolved. This CDR3 spans 13 amino acids. Germline V gene lookup returns CDR1 SGHTA and CDR2 FQGNSA. V was clipped by 5 bases and J by 4 bases, with 10 bases between them. The CDR3 is CASSPANSDTQYF. CDR3 in DNA: TGTGCCAGCAGCCCCGCGAATTCAGATACGCAGTATTTT.

There are many counts of this clonotype. The chain employs TRBV7-2 and TRBJ2-5; 7 nucleotides align to TRBD1. The germline V gene encodes CDR1 SGHTA and CDR2 FQGNSA. The CDR3 has 15 amino acids. Germline trimming cut 3 bases from V and 5 bases from J; bases unmatched to any gene: 9. The CDR3 DNA reads as TGTGCCAGCAGCTTGACGACAGGGTCCGGGGAGACCCAGTACTTC. Translated: CASSLTTGSGETQYF.

The gene calls are TRBV19 and TRBJ1-6; possible D gene TRBD1, 5 bases. V was shortened by 3 bases and J by 9 bases, with 21 bases between the two germline ends. The germline CDR1 and CDR2 sequences are LNHDA and SQIVND (reference sequence). The CDR3 totals 17 residues. The chain's CDR3 is CASSIRGVGRIVSPLHF. The DNA for the CDR3 is TGTGCCAGTAGTATCAGAGGGGTCGGAAGAATTGTTTCACCCCTCCACTTT.

This clonotype has just a few counts. The chain recombines TRBV4-1 with TRBJ2-1, with D tentatively TRBD2 (6 bases). The CDR3 runs 16 residues. Between the trimmed V and J ends, which lost 1 base and 3 bases, there was a span of 13 bases. Germline CDR1 reads MGHRA; CDR2 reads YSYEKL. CDR3 in DNA: TGCGCCAGCAGCCAAGCGATTCGGGAGCGCTACAATGAGCAGTTCTTC. This gives the protein CASSQAIRERYNEQFF.

Only a few counts were recorded for this clonotype. V gene TRBV7-9 combines with J gene TRBJ2-2; weak D call: TRBD2 (6 bases). The ends were cut back, 5 bases at V and 3 bases at J, with 13 bases in the middle. Germline CDR1 and CDR2: SEHNR and FQNEAQ (reference sequence). The CDR3 sequence is 15 residues long. The CDR3 nucleotides are TGTGCCAGCAGCGCAAGCGGGTCTTACACCGGGGAGCTGTTTTTT. It translates to CASSASGSYTGELFF. The full variable domain, with the rest looked up from reference TRBV7-9 and TRBJ2-2, is DTGVSQNPRHKITKRGQNVTFRCDPISEHNRLYWYRQTLGQGPEFLTYFQNEAQLEKSRLLSDRFSAERPKGSFSTLEIQRTEQGDSAMYLCASSASGSYTGELFFGEGSRLTVL.

This clonotype was seen repeatedly, ten times or more. The chain employs TRBV7-9 and TRBJ2-7; 9 nucleotides agree with TRBD1. There are 12 residues in the CDR3. The V gene end was trimmed by 5 bases and the J gene end by 6 bases; junction bases not matched to a gene: 2. In germline, CDR1 is SEHNR, CDR2 FQNEAQ (reference sequence). In DNA, the CDR3 is TGTGCCAGCAGCAGGACAGGGGCCGAGCAGTACTTC. Amino acids: CASSRTGAEQYF.

In this sample, this clonotype turned up many times. This rearrangement joins TRBV28 to TRBJ2-1; 9 bases map to TRBD2. The CDR3 is 14 amino acids. Germline V gives CDR1 MDHEN, CDR2 SYDVKM. Trimming removed 3 bases from V and 7 bases from J; junction bases left unmatched: 4. The CDR3 protein is CASSFQREANEQFF. The CDR3 DNA is TGTGCCAGCAGTTTCCAGCGGGAGGCAAATGAGCAGTTCTTC.

This clonotype was observed many times. This rearrangement joins TRBV7-8 to TRBJ2-1; D is unresolved. Germline assignment: CDR1 SGHVS and CDR2 FQNEAQ. The ends were cut back, 1 base at V and 5 bases at J, with 12 bases in the middle. CDR3 length: 15 amino acids. The CDR3 spells CASSLGLPKNNEQFF. CDR3 in DNA: TGTGCCAGCAGCTTAGGCCTCCCAAAGAACAATGAGCAGTTCTTC. Based on the CDR3 plus reference TRBV7-8 and TRBJ2-1, the full variable domain is GAGVSQSPRYKVAKRGQDVALRCDPISGHVSLFWYQQALGQGPEFLTYFQNEAQLDKSGLPSDRFFAERPEGSVSTLKIQRTQQEDSAVYLCASSLGLPKNNEQFFGPGTRLTVL.